A selection of T cell receptor beta chains follows, all from one sample in a study of OX40 agonist ivuxolimab in advanced cancers. Generated by immunoSEQ multiplex PCR, the TCRdb table keeps only in-frame clones and is missing some. The profile shows about 62,000 clones, 92% of them singletons. The sample here was CD4+ or CD8+ T cells sorted from blood, taken in a trial of the OX40 agonist ivuxolimab. These receptors all come from an adult with an advanced solid tumor such as melanoma, head and neck, liver or kidney cancer. Both conserved end residues are part of each CDR3. The D gene is left open where the match is weak. Expanded clones get a size class; other rows say once, few or many, or leave the size out.

clone size: once; V gene: TRBV27; D gene: NA; J gene: TRBJ1-5; CDR3 protein: CASSWNSNQPQHF; CDR3 DNA: TGTGCCAGCAGTTGGAATAGCAATCAGCCCCAGCATTTT
clone size: NA; V gene: TRBV6-5; D gene: TRBD1; J gene: TRBJ2-5; CDR3 protein: CATGEAGQVKETQYF; CDR3 DNA: TGTGCCACCGGAGAAGCTGGACAGGTCAAAGAGACCCAGTACTTC
clone size: NA; V gene: TRBV5-5; D gene: NA; J gene: TRBJ1-5; CDR3 protein: CASSLSTGVNQPQHF; CDR3 DNA: TGTGCCAGCAGCTTGTCCACAGGAGTCAATCAGCCCCAGCATTTT
clone size: NA; V gene: TRBV11-2; D gene: TRBD1; J gene: TRBJ2-1; CDR3 protein: CASSFRQGRDDNEQFF; CDR3 DNA: TGTGCCAGCAGCTTTCGACAGGGACGGGACGACAATGAGCAGTTCTTC
clone size: NA; V gene: TRBV5-6; D gene: NA; J gene: TRBJ2-2; CDR3 protein: CASTAFKWGPGELFF; CDR3 DNA: TGTGCCAGCACCGCGTTCAAGTGGGGACCCGGGGAGCTGTTTTTT
clone size: NA; V gene: TRBV7-6; D gene: NA; J gene: TRBJ1-1; CDR3 protein: CASSLEANTEAFF; CDR3 DNA: TGTGCCAGCAGCTTAGAAGCGAACACTGAAGCTTTCTTT
clone size: NA; V gene: TRBV7-9; D gene: NA; J gene: TRBJ1-2; CDR3 protein: CASSLKGSLLDGYTF; CDR3 DNA: TGTGCCAGCAGTTTAAAAGGTTCTCTCCTTGATGGCTACACCTTC
clone size: NA; V gene: TRBV6-6; D gene: NA; J gene: TRBJ2-5; CDR3 protein: CASSYSSGIGETQYF; CDR3 DNA: TGTGCCAGCAGTTACTCGAGTGGGATCGGAGAGACCCAGTACTTC
clone size: NA; V gene: TRBV6-5; D gene: NA; J gene: TRBJ1-1; CDR3 protein: CASSYTSTMNTEAFF; CDR3 DNA: TGTGCCAGCAGTTATACAAGTACTATGAACACTGAAGCTTTCTTT
clone size: NA; V gene: TRBV9; D gene: NA; J gene: TRBJ1-3; CDR3 protein: CASSKYPGNTIYF; CDR3 DNA: TGTGCCAGCAGCAAGTACCCTGGAAACACCATATATTTT
clone size: NA; V gene: TRBV29-1; D gene: TRBD1; J gene: TRBJ2-1; CDR3 protein: CSIRTGDYNEQFF; CDR3 DNA: TGCAGCATACGGACAGGAGACTACAATGAGCAGTTCTTC
clone size: NA; V gene: TRBV9; D gene: TRBD1; J gene: TRBJ1-1; CDR3 protein: CASSTLQGGDTEAFF; CDR3 DNA: TGTGCCAGCAGCACACTACAGGGGGGGGACACTGAAGCTTTCTTT
clone size: NA; V gene: TRBV4-1; D gene: NA; J gene: TRBJ1-2; CDR3 protein: CASSQSLTGDYGYTF; CDR3 DNA: TGCGCCAGCAGCCAATCTCTCACAGGTGACTATGGCTACACCTTC
clone size: NA; V gene: TRBV7-6; D gene: NA; J gene: TRBJ2-1; CDR3 protein: CASSYDEGPSIYNEQFF; CDR3 DNA: TGTGCCAGCAGTTACGACGAGGGGCCCTCCATTTACAATGAGCAGTTCTTC
clone size: NA; V gene: TRBV7-6; D gene: NA; J gene: TRBJ1-1; CDR3 protein: CASSLDRATPEAFF; CDR3 DNA: TGTGCCAGCAGCTTAGACAGAGCCACTCCTGAAGCTTTCTTT
clone size: NA; V gene: TRBV6-6; D gene: NA; J gene: TRBJ2-3; CDR3 protein: CASSYGPASEGLYF; CDR3 DNA: TGTGCCAGCAGTTACGGCCCCGCCTCAGAGGGGCTGTATTTT
clone size: NA; V gene: TRBV2; D gene: NA; J gene: TRBJ1-1; CDR3 protein: CAVRLVGTEAFF; CDR3 DNA: TGTGCCGTAAGGCTGGTGGGCACTGAAGCTTTCTTT
clone size: once; V gene: TRBV19; D gene: NA; J gene: TRBJ2-1; CDR3 protein: CASLGGVRNEQFF; CDR3 DNA: TGTGCCAGTCTAGGAGGGGTTCGCAATGAGCAGTTCTTC
clone size: NA; V gene: TRBV27; D gene: NA; J gene: TRBJ2-7; CDR3 protein: CASSLSGYEQYF; CDR3 DNA: TGTGCCAGCAGTTTATCAGGCTACGAGCAGTACTTC
clone size: NA; V gene: TRBV2; D gene: NA; J gene: TRBJ1-6; CDR3 protein: CASSDGVPLHF; CDR3 DNA: TGTGCCAGCAGTGATGGGGTCCCCCTCCACTTT
clone size: NA; V gene: TRBV11-2; D gene: NA; J gene: TRBJ1-1; CDR3 protein: CASSSGTGAFF; CDR3 DNA: TGTGCCAGCAGTTCCGGGACCGGGGCTTTCTTT
clone size: NA; V gene: TRBV19; D gene: NA; J gene: TRBJ2-3; CDR3 protein: CASSIGGWGDTQYF; CDR3 DNA: TGTGCCAGTAGTATAGGAGGTTGGGGCGATACGCAGTATTTT
clone size: NA; V gene: TRBV5-8; D gene: TRBD1; J gene: TRBJ1-1; CDR3 protein: CASSPGQPNTEAFF; CDR3 DNA: TGTGCCAGCAGCCCGGGACAGCCGAACACTGAAGCTTTCTTT
clone size: once; V gene: TRBV6-6; D gene: NA; J gene: TRBJ1-1; CDR3 protein: CASSWTLDIMNTEAFF; CDR3 DNA: TGTGCCAGCAGTTGGACACTGGATATCATGAACACTGAAGCTTTCTTT
clone size: NA; V gene: TRBV4-2; D gene: TRBD1; J gene: TRBJ2-7; CDR3 protein: CASSQEGTGGFYEQYF; CDR3 DNA: TGTGCCAGCAGCCAAGAGGGGACAGGGGGCTTTTACGAGCAGTACTTC
clone size: NA; V gene: TRBV6-5; D gene: NA; J gene: TRBJ2-7; CDR3 protein: CASRSFRGSSYEQYF; CDR3 DNA: TGTGCCAGCAGGTCCTTCCGGGGGTCCTCCTACGAGCAGTACTTC
clone size: NA; V gene: TRBV11-2; D gene: NA; J gene: TRBJ1-5; CDR3 protein: CASSLGRNSNQPQHF; CDR3 DNA: TGTGCCAGCAGCTTAGGTCGCAATAGCAATCAGCCCCAGCATTTT
clone size: once; V gene: TRBV27; D gene: TRBD2; J gene: TRBJ2-1; CDR3 protein: CASRFGSGSLNEQFF; CDR3 DNA: TGTGCCAGCAGGTTTGGCAGCGGGAGTCTGAATGAGCAGTTCTTC
clone size: NA; V gene: TRBV27; D gene: TRBD2; J gene: TRBJ2-7; CDR3 protein: CASSQIAGAAYEQYF; CDR3 DNA: TGTGCCAGCAGTCAGATAGCGGGAGCTGCCTACGAGCAGTACTTC
clone size: NA; V gene: TRBV7-9; D gene: NA; J gene: TRBJ2-7; CDR3 protein: CASGRENYEQYF; CDR3 DNA: TGTGCCAGCGGGCGGGAAAACTACGAGCAGTACTTC
clone size: NA; V gene: TRBV19; D gene: NA; J gene: TRBJ2-7; CDR3 protein: CASSSYSSEQYF; CDR3 DNA: TGTGCCAGTAGTAGCTACTCTTCGGAGCAGTACTTC
clone size: NA; V gene: TRBV4-2; D gene: TRBD2; J gene: TRBJ2-1; CDR3 protein: CASSHGDAGTSGYNEQFF; CDR3 DNA: TGTGCCAGCAGCCATGGAGACGCCGGGACTAGCGGATACAATGAGCAGTTCTTC
clone size: NA; V gene: TRBV7-6; D gene: NA; J gene: TRBJ1-1; CDR3 protein: CASSLGEEDTEAFF; CDR3 DNA: TGTGCCAGCAGCTTAGGGGAGGAGGACACCGAAGCTTTCTTT
clone size: NA; V gene: TRBV9; D gene: NA; J gene: TRBJ1-3; CDR3 protein: CASSKDILNTIYF; CDR3 DNA: TGTGCCAGCAGTAAGGATATCCTAAACACCATATATTTT
clone size: once; V gene: TRBV27; D gene: NA; J gene: TRBJ1-5; CDR3 protein: CATSRGGSNQPQHF; CDR3 DNA: TGTGCCACCAGCCGGGGTGGTAGCAATCAGCCCCAGCATTTT
clone size: NA; V gene: TRBV6-5; D gene: NA; J gene: TRBJ2-2; CDR3 protein: CASSYAAENTGELFF; CDR3 DNA: TGTGCCAGCAGTTACGCGGCGGAGAACACCGGGGAGCTGTTTTTT
clone size: NA; V gene: TRBV7-9; D gene: TRBD1; J gene: TRBJ1-1; CDR3 protein: CASSLEQGMGTEAFF; CDR3 DNA: TGTGCCAGCAGCTTAGAACAGGGGATGGGCACTGAAGCTTTCTTT
clone size: few; V gene: TRBV7-2; D gene: TRBD2; J gene: TRBJ2-7; CDR3 protein: CASSFGLAGGPNYEQYF; CDR3 DNA: TGTGCCAGCAGCTTTGGACTAGCGGGAGGGCCCAACTACGAGCAGTACTTC
clone size: NA; V gene: TRBV19; D gene: TRBD2; J gene: TRBJ2-1; CDR3 protein: CASNSGGNNEQFF; CDR3 DNA: TGTGCCAGTAACAGCGGGGGAAACAATGAGCAGTTCTTC
clone size: NA; V gene: TRBV9; D gene: NA; J gene: TRBJ2-2; CDR3 protein: CASSPYRENTGELFF; CDR3 DNA: TGTGCCAGCAGCCCTTACCGGGAAAACACCGGGGAGCTGTTTTTT
clone size: NA; V gene: TRBV5-5; D gene: NA; J gene: TRBJ2-7; CDR3 protein: CASSLDPFVYEQYF; CDR3 DNA: TGTGCCAGCAGCCTAGACCCCTTTGTCTACGAGCAGTACTTC
clone size: once; V gene: TRBV20-1; D gene: NA; J gene: TRBJ1-1; CDR3 protein: CSVVQNTEAFF; CDR3 DNA: TGCAGTGTTGTTCAGAACACTGAAGCTTTCTTT
clone size: NA; V gene: TRBV4-3; D gene: NA; J gene: TRBJ1-1; CDR3 protein: CASSHSGTEAFF; CDR3 DNA: TGCGCCAGCAGCCATAGCGGCACTGAAGCTTTCTTT
clone size: NA; V gene: TRBV7-6; D gene: NA; J gene: TRBJ2-1; CDR3 protein: CASSLLGGNEQFF; CDR3 DNA: TGTGCCAGCAGCTTATTGGGGGGCAATGAGCAGTTCTTC
clone size: NA; V gene: TRBV5-6; D gene: TRBD2; J gene: TRBJ2-3; CDR3 protein: CASSFGASGGSDTQYF; CDR3 DNA: TGTGCCAGCAGCTTTGGCGCTAGCGGGGGTTCGGATACGCAGTATTTT
clone size: NA; V gene: TRBV25-1; D gene: NA; J gene: TRBJ2-5; CDR3 protein: CASSVYQETQYF; CDR3 DNA: TGTGCCAGCAGTGTGTACCAAGAGACCCAGTACTTC
clone size: NA; V gene: TRBV6-5; D gene: NA; J gene: TRBJ2-2; CDR3 protein: CASSYSSRGNTGELFF; CDR3 DNA: TGTGCCAGCAGTTACTCGTCCAGGGGGAACACCGGGGAGCTGTTTTTT